Sequencing of this TCR beta chain was carried out in a study of T-cell reconstitution after alpha-beta-depleted transplantation in children. The CDR3 totals 14 residues. Germline V CDR1 and CDR2: SGHRS, YFSETQ. V shed 1 base and J 6 bases; nucleotides not matched to a gene: 6. This clonotype was counted a few times. Preparation of the TCRbeta library was carried out with unique molecular identifiers. TCRdb used MiXCR to reprocess the PCR reads, holding one entry per CDR3 protein. Of a few hundred thousand distinct CDR3 sequences in the sample, 25% to 30% were seen once. The gene calls are TRBV5-1 and TRBJ1-2; 7 nucleotides line up with TRBD1. The specimen comprised PBMCs, sampled before TCRalphabeta/CD19-depleted stem cell transplant. The TCR sequence derives from a boy in the first two years of life with Wiskott-Aldrich syndrome, due to receive a stem cell transplant. The CDR3 DNA reads as TGCGCCAGCAGCTTGAGGGGGCGCTTGGATGGCTACACCTTC. Amino acids: CASSLRGRLDGYTF.